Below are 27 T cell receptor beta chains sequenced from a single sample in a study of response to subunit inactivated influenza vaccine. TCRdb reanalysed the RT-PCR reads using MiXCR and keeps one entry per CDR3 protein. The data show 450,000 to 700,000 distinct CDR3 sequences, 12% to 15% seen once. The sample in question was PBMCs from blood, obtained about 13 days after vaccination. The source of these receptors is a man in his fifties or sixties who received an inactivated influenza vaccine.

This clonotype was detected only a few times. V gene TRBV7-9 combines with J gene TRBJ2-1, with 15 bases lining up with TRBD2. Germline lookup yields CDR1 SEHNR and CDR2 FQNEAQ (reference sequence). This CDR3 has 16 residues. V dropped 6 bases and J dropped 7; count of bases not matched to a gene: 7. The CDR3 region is CASSRTSGRAMNEQFF. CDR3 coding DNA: TGTGCCAGCAGTAGGACTAGCGGGAGGGCCATGAATGAGCAGTTCTTC.

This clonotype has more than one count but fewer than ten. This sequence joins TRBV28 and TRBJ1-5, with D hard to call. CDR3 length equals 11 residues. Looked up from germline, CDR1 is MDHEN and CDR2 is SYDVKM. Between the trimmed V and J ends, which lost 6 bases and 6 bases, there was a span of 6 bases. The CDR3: CASRGSQPQHF. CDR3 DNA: TGTGCCAGCAGGGGTTCTCAGCCCCAGCATTTT.

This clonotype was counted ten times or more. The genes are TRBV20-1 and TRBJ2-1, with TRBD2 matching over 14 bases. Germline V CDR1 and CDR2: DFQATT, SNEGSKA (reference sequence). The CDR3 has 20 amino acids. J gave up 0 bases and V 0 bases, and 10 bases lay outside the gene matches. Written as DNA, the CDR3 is TGCAGTGCTAGAGATCCGACTAGCGGGAGGGTCATAAGCTCCTACAATGAGCAGTTCTTC. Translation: CSARDPTSGRVISSYNEQFF.

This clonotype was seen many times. This CDR3 is CASSLATSGQETQYF. For the CDR3, the DNA is TGTGCCAGCAGCTTAGCGACTAGCGGACAAGAGACCCAGTACTTC. The genes are TRBV7-8 and TRBJ2-5; 9 nucleotides agree with TRBD2. Looked up from germline, CDR1 is SGHVS and CDR2 is FQNEAQ. V lost 0 bases, J lost 2 bases, and 1 base stayed unmatched. CDR3 length: 15 amino acids.

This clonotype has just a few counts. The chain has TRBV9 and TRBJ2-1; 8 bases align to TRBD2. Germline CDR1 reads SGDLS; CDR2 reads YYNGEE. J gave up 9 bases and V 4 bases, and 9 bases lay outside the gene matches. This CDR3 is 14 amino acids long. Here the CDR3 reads CASSPLAGLGEQFF. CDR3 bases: TGTGCCAGCAGCCCCTTAGCGGGATTGGGTGAGCAGTTCTTC.

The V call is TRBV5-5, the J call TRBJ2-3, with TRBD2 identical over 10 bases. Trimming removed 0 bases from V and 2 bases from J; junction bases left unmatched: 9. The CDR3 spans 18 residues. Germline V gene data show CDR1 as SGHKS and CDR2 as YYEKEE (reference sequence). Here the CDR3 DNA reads TGTGCCAGCAGCTTGGGCCTAGCGGGGGTACCCCACACAGATACGCAGTATTTT. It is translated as CASSLGLAGVPHTDTQYF.

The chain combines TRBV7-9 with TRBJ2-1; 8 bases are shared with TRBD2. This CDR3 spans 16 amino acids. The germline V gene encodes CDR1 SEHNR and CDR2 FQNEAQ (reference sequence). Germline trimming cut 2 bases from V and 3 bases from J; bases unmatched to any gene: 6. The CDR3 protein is CASSLPSGRDYNEQFF. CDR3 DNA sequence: TGTGCCAGCAGCTTACCGAGCGGGAGAGACTACAATGAGCAGTTCTTC.

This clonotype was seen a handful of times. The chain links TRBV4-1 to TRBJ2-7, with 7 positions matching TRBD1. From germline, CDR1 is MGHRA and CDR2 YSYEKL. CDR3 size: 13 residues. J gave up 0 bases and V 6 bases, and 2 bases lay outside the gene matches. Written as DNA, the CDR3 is TGCGCCAGCAGGCAGGGGGACTCCTACGAGCAGTACTTC. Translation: CASRQGDSYEQYF.

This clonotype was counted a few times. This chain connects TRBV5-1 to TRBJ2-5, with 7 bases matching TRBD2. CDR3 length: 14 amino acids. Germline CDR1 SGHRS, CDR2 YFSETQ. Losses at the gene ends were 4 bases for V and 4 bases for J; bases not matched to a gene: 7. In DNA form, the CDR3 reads TGCGCCAGCAGCCTCGGGAGGAGGCCAGAGACCCAGTACTTC. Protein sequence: CASSLGRRPETQYF.

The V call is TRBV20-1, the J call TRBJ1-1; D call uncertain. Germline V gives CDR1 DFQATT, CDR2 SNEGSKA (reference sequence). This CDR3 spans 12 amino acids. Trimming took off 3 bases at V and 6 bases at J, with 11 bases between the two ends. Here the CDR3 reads CSASPRVAEAFF. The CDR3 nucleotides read TGCAGTGCTAGTCCGAGGGTTGCTGAAGCTTTCTTT.

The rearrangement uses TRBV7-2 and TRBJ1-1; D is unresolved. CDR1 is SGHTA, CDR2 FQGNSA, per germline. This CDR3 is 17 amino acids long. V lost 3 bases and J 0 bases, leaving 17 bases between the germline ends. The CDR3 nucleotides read TGTGCCAGCAGCTTGACATTCTCCACGAGGATGAACACTGAAGCTTTCTTT. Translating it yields CASSLTFSTRMNTEAFF.

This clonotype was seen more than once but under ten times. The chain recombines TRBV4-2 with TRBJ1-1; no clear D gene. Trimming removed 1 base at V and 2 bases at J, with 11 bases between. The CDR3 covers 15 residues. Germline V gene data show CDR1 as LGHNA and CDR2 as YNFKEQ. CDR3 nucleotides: TGTGCCAGCAGCCAAGGGACGCAGTTTAACACTGAAGCTTTCTTT. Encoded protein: CASSQGTQFNTEAFF.

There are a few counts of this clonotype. The CDR3 DNA reads TGCAGTGCTAGAGGGGGACTAGCCGAAGGCGAGCAGTACTTC. This sequence encodes CSARGGLAEGEQYF. The gene calls are TRBV20-1 and TRBJ2-7; 9 nucleotides agree with TRBD2. This CDR3 is built from 14 residues. The germline gives CDR1 DFQATT, CDR2 SNEGSKA (reference sequence). The J segment lost 6 bases and the V segment lost 1 base, leaving 7 bases of the junction unmatched.

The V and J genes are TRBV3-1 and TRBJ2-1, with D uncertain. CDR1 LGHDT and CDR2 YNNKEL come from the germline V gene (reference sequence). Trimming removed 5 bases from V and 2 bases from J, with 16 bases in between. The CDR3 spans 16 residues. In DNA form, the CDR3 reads TGTGCCAGCAGCGAAAACCAGGAGTTAACCTACAATGAGCAGTTCTTC. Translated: CASSENQELTYNEQFF.

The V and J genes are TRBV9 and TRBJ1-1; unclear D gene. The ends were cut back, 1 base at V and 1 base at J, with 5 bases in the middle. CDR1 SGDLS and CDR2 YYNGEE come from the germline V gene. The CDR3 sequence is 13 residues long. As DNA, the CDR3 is TGTGCCAGCAGCGTAAGCCCGAACACTGAAGCTTTCTTT. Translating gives CASSVSPNTEAFF.

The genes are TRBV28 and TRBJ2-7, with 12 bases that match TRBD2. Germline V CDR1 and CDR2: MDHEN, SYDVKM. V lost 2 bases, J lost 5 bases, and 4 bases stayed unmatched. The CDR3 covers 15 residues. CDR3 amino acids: CASSLRLAGVDEQYF. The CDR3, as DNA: TGTGCCAGCAGTTTACGACTAGCGGGAGTAGACGAGCAGTACTTC.

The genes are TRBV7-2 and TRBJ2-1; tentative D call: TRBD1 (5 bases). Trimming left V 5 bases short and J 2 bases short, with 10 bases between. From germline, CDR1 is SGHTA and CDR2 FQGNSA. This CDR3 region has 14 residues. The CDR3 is CASSTLGAYNEQFF. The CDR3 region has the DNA TGTGCCAGCAGCACCCTAGGGGCCTACAATGAGCAGTTCTTC. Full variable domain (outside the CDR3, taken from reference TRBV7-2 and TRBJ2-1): GAGVSQSPSNKVTEKGKDVELRCDPISGHTALYWYRQSLGQGLEFLIYFQGNSAPDKSGLPSDRFSAERTGGSVSTLTIQRTQQEDSAVYLCASSTLGAYNEQFFGPGTRLTVL.

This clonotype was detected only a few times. The CDR3 coding sequence is TGTGCCAGCAGCGCCAGGGGACAGGGGAGGTCTGGGGCCAACGTCCTGACTTTC. Protein product: CASSARGQGRSGANVLTF. The chain employs TRBV27 and TRBJ2-6; TRBD1 matches 10 bases. Germline values: CDR1 MNHEY, CDR2 SMNVEV (reference sequence). Germline trimming cut 6 bases from V and 1 base from J; bases unmatched to any gene: 9. The CDR3 contains 18 residues.

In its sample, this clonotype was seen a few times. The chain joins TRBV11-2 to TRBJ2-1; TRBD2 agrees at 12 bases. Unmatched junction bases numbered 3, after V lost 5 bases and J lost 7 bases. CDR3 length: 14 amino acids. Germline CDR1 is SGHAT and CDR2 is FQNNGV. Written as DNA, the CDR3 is TGTGCCAGCAGCACCGGACTAGCGGGAAATGAGCAGTTCTTC. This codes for CASSTGLAGNEQFF.

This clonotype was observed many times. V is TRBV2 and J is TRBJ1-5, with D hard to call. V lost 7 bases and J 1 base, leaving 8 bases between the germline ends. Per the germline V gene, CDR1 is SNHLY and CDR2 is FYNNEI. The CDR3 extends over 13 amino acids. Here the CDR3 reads CASKEQSNQPQHF. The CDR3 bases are TGTGCCAGCAAGGAACAGAGCAATCAGCCCCAGCATTTT.

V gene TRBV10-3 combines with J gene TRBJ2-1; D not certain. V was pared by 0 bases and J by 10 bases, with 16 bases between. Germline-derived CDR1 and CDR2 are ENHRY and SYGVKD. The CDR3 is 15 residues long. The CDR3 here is CAISESVKPSGEQFF. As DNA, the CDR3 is TGTGCCATCAGTGAGTCGGTGAAGCCCTCGGGCGAGCAGTTCTTC.

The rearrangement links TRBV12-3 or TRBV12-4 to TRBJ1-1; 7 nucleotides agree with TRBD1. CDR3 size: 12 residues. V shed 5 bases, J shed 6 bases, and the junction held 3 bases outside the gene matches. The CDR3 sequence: CASSTGEAEAFF. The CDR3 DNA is TGTGCCAGCAGTACAGGGGAGGCTGAAGCTTTCTTT.

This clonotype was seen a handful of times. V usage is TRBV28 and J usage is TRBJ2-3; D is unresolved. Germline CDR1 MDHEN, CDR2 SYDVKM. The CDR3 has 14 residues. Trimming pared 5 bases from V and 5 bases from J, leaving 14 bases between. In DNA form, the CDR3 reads TGTGCCAGCAGTGTAGGACCCTGGGGAGATACGCAGTATTTT. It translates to CASSVGPWGDTQYF.

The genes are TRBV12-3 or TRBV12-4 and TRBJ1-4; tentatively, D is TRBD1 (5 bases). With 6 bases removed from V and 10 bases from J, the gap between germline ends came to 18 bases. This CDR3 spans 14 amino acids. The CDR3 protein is CASRKQQLGGKLFF. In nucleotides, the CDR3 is TGTGCCAGCAGAAAACAGCAGTTGGGGGGAAAACTGTTTTTT.

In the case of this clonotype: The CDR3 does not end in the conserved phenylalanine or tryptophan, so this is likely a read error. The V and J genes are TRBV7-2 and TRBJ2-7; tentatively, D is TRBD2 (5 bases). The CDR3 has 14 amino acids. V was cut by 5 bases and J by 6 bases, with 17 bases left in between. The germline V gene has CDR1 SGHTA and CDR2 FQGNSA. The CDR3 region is CASSPPGLSPEQYI. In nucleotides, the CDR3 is TGTGCCAGCAGCCCCCCCGGACTCTCTCCCGAGCAGTACATC.

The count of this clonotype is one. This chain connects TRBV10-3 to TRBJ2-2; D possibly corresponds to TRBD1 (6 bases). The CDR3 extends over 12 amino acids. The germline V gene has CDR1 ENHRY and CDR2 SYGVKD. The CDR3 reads CVIQGNTGELFF. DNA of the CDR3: TGTGTCATACAGGGGAACACCGGGGAGCTGTTTTTT.

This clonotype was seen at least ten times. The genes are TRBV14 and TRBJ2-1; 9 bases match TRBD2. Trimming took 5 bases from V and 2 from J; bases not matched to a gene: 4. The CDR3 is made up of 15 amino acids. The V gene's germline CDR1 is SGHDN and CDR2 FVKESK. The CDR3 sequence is CASSTWTSAYNEQFF. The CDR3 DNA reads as TGTGCCAGCAGCACCTGGACTAGCGCCTACAATGAGCAGTTCTTC.